This T cell receptor (beta chain) was retrieved from a study of regulatory T cells in long-lasting Graves disease. A note on this clonotype: Its antigen is unknown. A much larger clone lies a single base off, so this may be a read error.

With iRepertoire HTBI primers and Arm-PCR of CDR3 regions, TCR beta libraries were built. From the multiplex PCR reads, TCRdb called clonotypes with MiXCR, one entry per CDR3 protein. Seen here are 200,000 to 250,000 distinct CDR3 sequences, approximately 20% observed once, and the top ten hold 22%. Germline-derived CDR1 and CDR2 are MNHEY and SVGAGI. Trimming took 0 bases from V and 3 from J; bases not matched to a gene: 4. This CDR3 region has 15 residues. As to time point: newly diagnosed GD, antithyroid drugs for less than 3 months. Extracted RNA from PBMCs served as the source of the TCR library. Patients were enrolled at an endocrinology department in Xi'an, China. Whole-study findings and limits: Patients whose Graves' disease persisted exhibited lower TCR diversity than those newly diagnosed.

This TCR was recovered from a female donor with Graves disease. This rearrangement joins TRBV6-5 to TRBJ2-7; 8 bases are a match to TRBD2. Here the sequenced sample was peripheral blood mononuclear cells (PBMCs), taken at new diagnosis, from a patient treated with antithyroid drugs. Here the CDR3 DNA reads TGTGCCAGCAGTTACTCGCGGCGGGGGGACTACGAGCAGTACTTC. The encoded protein is CASSYSRRGDYEQYF.